This T cell receptor (beta chain) was recovered during a study of T cell clones after liver transplantation. Study-level information: TCRbeta sequencing after a pre-transplant mixed lymphocyte reaction identified graft-donor-reactive clones, later tracked in post-transplant blood. General observations from the study: Donor-reactive sequences fell more than third party-reactive ones, suggesting partial deletion.

The protocol was immunoSEQ multiplex PCR, while the TCRdb copy is restricted to in-frame clones and leaves out a portion. Of some 3,000 clones in the sample, approximately 20% were seen once. CDR3 length equals 13 residues. In germline, CDR1 is SGHKS, CDR2 YYEKEE (reference sequence). V was clipped by 2 bases and J by 1 base, with 6 bases between them. Sequencing of dividing CFSE-low cells from the MLR defined alloreactive TCRbeta sequences. Graft donor PBMCs, splenocytes, lymph-node cells, or third-party PBMCs stimulated pre-transplant recipient cells. By share, this clone counts as large. Its target is unknown.

The sample was CD4+ T cells from PBMCs cultured with third-party cells. V usage is TRBV5-5 and J usage is TRBJ1-1; D gene uncertain. This sequence originates from a human patient who received a liver transplant. Some T cells here may be from the graft donor. The CDR3 region is CASSFGPNTEAFF. For the CDR3, the DNA is TGTGCCAGCAGCTTCGGACCGAACACTGAAGCTTTCTTT.